A selection of T cell receptor beta chains follows, all from one sample in a study of beta chain features in type 1 diabetes. Generated by immunoSEQ multiplex PCR, the TCRdb table keeps only in-frame clones and is missing some. The table has fewer than 250,000 clones, around 65% seen once. Sequenced input: naive CD4+ T cells from blood. These receptors came from a man aged 30-40 years in good health. The conserved cysteine and the conserved F or W are not part of the CDR3 here. Fields, in order: V gene, CDR3 protein.

v_gene: TRBV30; CDR3aa: AWSRTGVTDTQY
v_gene: TRBV29-1; CDR3aa: SVVDPVATNEKLF
v_gene: TRBV30; CDR3aa: AWSVGTAKQETQY
v_gene: TRBV29-1; CDR3aa: SVDQGFVPETQY
v_gene: TRBV29-1; CDR3aa: SVDTEGYT
v_gene: TRBV6-5; CDR3aa: ASRLWDSTDTQY
v_gene: TRBV30; CDR3aa: AWSKTTRVNYEQY
v_gene: TRBV19; CDR3aa: ATGLAGGSGETQY
v_gene: TRBV30; CDR3aa: AWTGGPDGYT
v_gene: TRBV5-1; CDR3aa: ASSSLETQY
v_gene: TRBV4-3; CDR3aa: ASSQGLAGDNEQF
v_gene: TRBV7-9; CDR3aa: ASSFDPGQGRETQY
v_gene: TRBV10-3; CDR3aa: AISGGSEQF
v_gene: TRBV5-4; CDR3aa: ASSLAGVTDTQY
v_gene: TRBV30; CDR3aa: AWREGRRRQPQH
v_gene: TRBV28; CDR3aa: AAHTGGSGANVLT
v_gene: TRBV29-1; CDR3aa: SAATTVYEQY
v_gene: TRBV25-1; CDR3aa: ASRSGANVLT
v_gene: TRBV6-1; CDR3aa: ASSTLGTLSYEQY
v_gene: TRBV29-1; CDR3aa: SVDTGWHTEAF